This is a list of T cell receptor beta chains from one sample in a study of T cell responses to AZD1222 COVID-19 vaccine. The table came from immunoSEQ multiplex PCR; TCRdb's copy has only in-frame clones and leaves some out. The repertoire has approximately 45,000 clones, about 90% of them found once; the top ten carry 0.95% to 1.3%. The sample in question was peripheral blood, obtained 28 days after the second AZD1222 dose. The receptors here all came from an adult who received the AZD1222 COVID-19 vaccine. The conserved cysteine and the conserved F or W are not part of the CDR3 here. The D gene is left open where the match is weak.

TRBV5-1,TRBJ2-7,-,ASSLGVTGSFSYEQY
TRBV7-9,TRBJ2-3,-,ASSLIESTDTQY
TRBV5-4,TRBJ1-2,-,ASSFGTLNYGYT
TRBV5-1,TRBJ2-3,-,ASSLGLLTSTDTQY
TRBV2,TRBJ2-1,TRBD2,ASRAGGVYNEQF
TRBV19,TRBJ2-7,-,ASKRQILSYEQY
TRBV28,TRBJ1-6,-,ASSIGDLGSPLH
TRBV27,TRBJ2-7,-,ASSLGGEQY
TRBV5-1,TRBJ2-1,TRBD1,ASRQGVFDEQF
TRBV10-3,TRBJ2-1,-,AISDSSDYPNNEQF